Presented here are 5 T cell receptor beta chains from one specimen sequenced in a study of blood T cell repertoires in COVID-19. Some clones are missing from TCRdb's copy, which holds only in-frame ones; the method was immunoSEQ multiplex PCR. Among approximately 300,000 clones listed, 80% to 95% were seen once. Sequenced material: peripheral blood. All receptors derive from a woman aged 30 to 39 with COVID-19, enrolled during active disease.

The V gene is TRBV4-3, the J gene TRBJ2-7, with 10 bases that match TRBD2. CDR1 LGHNA and CDR2 YSLEER come from the germline V gene. CDR3 size: 15 residues. The trim removed 1 base at V and 4 bases at J, leaving 4 bases unmatched. The CDR3 protein is CASSQAASGRYEQYF. The DNA of the CDR3 is TGCGCCAGCAGCCAAGCGGCTAGCGGGAGATACGAGCAGTACTTC.

This chain uses TRBV4-3 with TRBJ1-5; D gene unclear. The CDR3 totals 14 residues. Germline CDR1 and CDR2: LGHNA and YSLEER. Between the trimmed V and J ends, which lost 1 base and 0 bases, there was a span of 4 bases. The CDR3 coding sequence is TGCGCCAGCAGCCAAGGTCGTAGCAATCAGCCCCAGCATTTT. It encodes CASSQGRSNQPQHF.

V is TRBV2 and J is TRBJ2-3, with 7 bases matching TRBD1. The V and J ends lost 7 bases and 1 base, in that order; junction bases with no gene match: 2. CDR3 length: 13 amino acids. Germline lookup yields CDR1 SNHLY and CDR2 FYNNEI. CDR3 coding DNA: TGTGCCAGCATGGGGACAGGCACAGATACGCAGTATTTT. Its translation: CASMGTGTDTQYF.

The CDR3 nucleotides are TGTGCCAGCAGCTTATACGGTGCAGATACGCAGTATTTT. Amino acids: CASSLYGADTQYF. The chain is built from TRBV7-2 and TRBJ2-3; D not resolved. CDR1 and CDR2 from the germline V gene are SGHTA and FQGNSA. The CDR3 runs to 13 residues. Trimming pared 2 bases from V and 4 bases from J, leaving 7 bases between.

The table lists this clone with a few counts. This chain connects TRBV7-6 to TRBJ2-7; 11 bases agree with TRBD2. The CDR3 sequence is 18 residues long. The germline V gene has CDR1 SGHVS and CDR2 FNYEAQ. V lost 1 base to trimming and J lost 9 bases; unmatched junction nucleotides: 17. The CDR3 sequence: CASSLVAQGTSGPTAQYF. CDR3 bases: TGTGCCAGCAGCTTAGTCGCCCAGGGGACTAGCGGACCCACGGCGCAGTACTTC.